The clone carrying this TCR beta chain was seen repeatedly, ten times or more. The CDR3 contains 13 residues. Losses at the gene ends were 6 bases for V and 4 bases for J; bases not matched to a gene: 5. The germline V gene has CDR1 DFQATT and CDR2 SNEGSKA (reference sequence). This sample was taken from a study of blood T cells in healthy people across ages. PCR was performed a second time for about 7 to 12 cycles using a sample-barcoded 5' primer and a J-beta primer mix. Each CDR3 protein is one row after TCRdb ran MiXCR on the 5' RACE reads. The profile shows just under 750,000 distinct CDR3 sequences, approximately 21% of them singletons.

This sequence originates from an older man in good health. The chain uses TRBV20-1 and TRBJ2-7, with 11 nucleotides matching TRBD2. The sequenced material came from blood. CDR3 in amino acids: CSATRLAGYEQYF. The CDR3 DNA reads TGCAGTGCAACCCGACTAGCGGGATACGAGCAGTACTTC.